Following are 4 T cell receptor beta chains from one sample sequenced in a study of T-cell reconstitution after alpha-beta-depleted transplantation in children. Unique molecular identifiers were built into the TCRbeta library. TCRdb independently ran MiXCR on the PCR reads; one entry per CDR3 protein. The sample holds about 370,000 distinct CDR3 sequences, 20% seen once. Sequencing was performed on PBMCs from the stem cell graft donor, taken from the stem cell graft. These receptors were taken from a human donor who donated a stem cell graft to a child with acute myeloid leukemia.

Ten or more counts support this clonotype. V is TRBV20-1 and J is TRBJ2-2; no definite D call. Germline V gene sequence: CDR1 DFQATT, CDR2 SNEGSKA (reference sequence). This CDR3 has 12 amino acids. With 7 bases removed from V and 1 base from J, the gap between germline ends came to 7 bases. This CDR3 is CSVTENTGELFF. In DNA, the CDR3 is TGCAGTGTAACAGAGAACACCGGGGAGCTGTTTTTT.

The V call is TRBV5-1, the J call TRBJ1-1, with D perhaps TRBD1 (6 bases). Trimming took off 0 bases at V and 1 base at J, with 10 bases between the two ends. The CDR3 extends over 15 amino acids. Germline V gene sequence: CDR1 SGHRS, CDR2 YFSETQ. For the CDR3, the DNA is TGCGCCAGCAGCTTGGAAGGGGGAAAGAACACTGAAGCTTTCTTT. Translated, it gives CASSLEGGKNTEAFF.

The table lists this clonotype with a few counts. The V and J genes are TRBV5-1 and TRBJ2-2; D may correspond to TRBD1 or TRBD2 (5 bases each). CDR3 length: 16 amino acids. V was shortened by 5 bases and J by 6 bases, with 20 bases between the two germline ends. Germline CDR1 SGHRS, CDR2 YFSETQ. The CDR3 DNA sequence: TGCGCCAGCAGGTCTGGTGGCAGGGAGTGGGCCGGGGAGCTGTTTTTT. This sequence encodes CASRSGGREWAGELFF.

The chain combines TRBV4-2 with TRBJ1-2; no definite D call. Trimming took 0 bases from V and 6 from J, leaving 17 bases between them. This CDR3 has 16 residues. Germline V gene lookup returns CDR1 LGHNA and CDR2 YNFKEQ. CDR3 region: CASSQDSPLGRDGYTF. CDR3 sequence (DNA): TGTGCCAGCAGCCAAGATAGCCCCTTAGGGCGCGATGGCTACACCTTC.